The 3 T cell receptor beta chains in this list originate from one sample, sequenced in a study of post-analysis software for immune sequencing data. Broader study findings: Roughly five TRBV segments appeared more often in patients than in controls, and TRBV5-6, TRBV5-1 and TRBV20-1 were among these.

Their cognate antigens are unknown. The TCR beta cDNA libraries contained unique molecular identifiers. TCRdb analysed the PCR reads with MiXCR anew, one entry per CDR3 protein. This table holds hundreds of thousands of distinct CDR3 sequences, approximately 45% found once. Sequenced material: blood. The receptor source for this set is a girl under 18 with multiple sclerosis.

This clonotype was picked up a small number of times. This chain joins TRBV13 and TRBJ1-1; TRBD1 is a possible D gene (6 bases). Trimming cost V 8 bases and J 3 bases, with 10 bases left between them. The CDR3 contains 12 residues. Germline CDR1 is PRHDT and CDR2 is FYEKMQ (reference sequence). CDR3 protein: CASGQGYTEAFF. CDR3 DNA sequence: TGTGCCAGCGGGCAGGGGTACACTGAAGCTTTCTTT.

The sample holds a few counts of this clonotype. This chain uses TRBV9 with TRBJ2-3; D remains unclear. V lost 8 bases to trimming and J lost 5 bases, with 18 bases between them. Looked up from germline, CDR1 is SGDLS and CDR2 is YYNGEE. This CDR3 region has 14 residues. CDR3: CASSLLTEGDTQYF. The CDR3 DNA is TGTGCCAGTAGCCTTCTCACGGAAGGAGATACGCAGTATTTT.

The chain's CDR3 is CSARDLQARNTQYF. The CDR3 DNA reads TGCAGTGCTAGAGATCTGCAGGCCAGAAATACGCAGTATTTT. V usage is TRBV20-1 and J usage is TRBJ2-3; unclear D gene. This CDR3 is 14 amino acids long. V lost 0 bases, J lost 7 bases, and 14 bases lay in between. Germline V CDR1 and CDR2: DFQATT, SNEGSKA (reference sequence).